This T cell receptor beta chain is drawn from a study of T cells in Graves' hyperthyroidism and ophthalmopathy. For this clonotype: Its specificity is not known.

The definition of stable Graves' hyperthyroidism was no ophthalmopathy progression within 18 months. Exclusion of a patient resulted from uncontrolled infection, other autoimmune disease, pregnancy or lactation. Orbital computed tomography and thyroid ultrasound, together with serum TRAb and thyroxine and clinical symptoms, were used for diagnoses. From germline, CDR1 is SNHLY and CDR2 FYNNEI. Losses at the gene ends were 2 bases for V and 5 bases for J; bases not matched to a gene: 9. CDR3 length: 16 amino acids. Researchers took RNA transcripts and amplified the TCR beta CDR3 regions from them. First-round RT-PCR of the TCR CDR3 relied on the HTBI primer set. TCRdb called the multiplex PCR reads again in MiXCR, with one record for every CDR3 protein. The sample shows 45,000 to 55,000 distinct CDR3 sequences, roughly 50% of them seen only once. Study results and caveats: Most clonotypes expanded in the thyroid (above 0.001) were also present in blood.

The sample consisted of peripheral blood or thyroid tissue (not recorded which). The chain is built from TRBV2 and TRBJ2-5, with TRBD2 identical over 9 bases. This TCR was sampled from a man aged 18 to 29 with Graves' hyperthyroidism. CDR3 DNA sequence: TGTGCCAGCAGTGAATTCAGACTAGCGGAGGGGGAGACCCAGTACTTC. Protein product: CASSEFRLAEGETQYF.